The present T cell receptor beta chain was sequenced within a study of blood T cell repertoires in COVID-19. Study information: Sites in the United States, Italy and Spain provided acute and convalescent COVID-19 samples. PBMCs, B-cell-depleted T cells, or T cells were the source of the cDNA or gDNA that made up the material.

Per the original data handling: Reference gene primer amplification in the assay estimated nucleated cell counts. Clones were read by immunoSEQ multiplex PCR, and TCRdb kept only the in-frame ones, dropping some. Clonal size and the V and J genes are those of that table, whereas D and trimming came from the DNA. The table has 70,000 to 95,000 clones, 89% seen once. This CDR3 has 12 residues. V was pared by 4 bases and J by 8 bases, with 9 bases between. The V gene's germline CDR1 is SGHNT and CDR2 YYREEE (reference sequence). The sequence was obtained from a middle-aged man with acute or convalescent COVID-19. The chain is built from TRBV5-4 and TRBJ2-2, with a tentative D call TRBD2 (5 bases). Sample: peripheral blood. This chain's CDR3 is CASSPPGGELFF. CDR3 nucleotide sequence: TGTGCCAGCAGCCCCCCGGGGGGGGAGCTGTTTTTT.